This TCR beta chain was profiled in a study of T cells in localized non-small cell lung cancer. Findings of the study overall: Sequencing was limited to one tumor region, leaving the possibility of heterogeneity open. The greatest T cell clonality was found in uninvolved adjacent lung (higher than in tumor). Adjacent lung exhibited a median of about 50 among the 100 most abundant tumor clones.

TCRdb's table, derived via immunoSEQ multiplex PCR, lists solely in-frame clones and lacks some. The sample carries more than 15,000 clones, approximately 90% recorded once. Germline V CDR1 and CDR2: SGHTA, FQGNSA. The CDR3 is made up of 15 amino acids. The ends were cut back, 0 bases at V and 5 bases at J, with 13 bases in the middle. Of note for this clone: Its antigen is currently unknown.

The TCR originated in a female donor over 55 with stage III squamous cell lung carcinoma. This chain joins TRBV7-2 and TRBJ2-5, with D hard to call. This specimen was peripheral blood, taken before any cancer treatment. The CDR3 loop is CASSLARVYRETQYF. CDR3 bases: TGTGCCAGCAGCTTAGCTAGGGTCTACCGGGAGACCCAGTACTTC.